This T cell receptor beta chain was documented in a study of beta chain features in type 1 diabetes. The sequenced template was cDNA made from the entire isolated RNA. Repertoires were generated with immunoSEQ multiplex PCR, while TCRdb's copy carries only in-frame clones and drops some. The data contain 150,000 to 190,000 clones, 10% to 13% of them singletons. Sorting of CD4+ naive, central memory, regulatory and stem cell-like memory cells was performed via CD45RO/CCR7/CD25/CD127/CD95/CD27. This clone was counted a single time. Its antigen is currently unknown. Broader study findings: Naive, central memory and Treg TCRB repertoires seemed to resemble each other more closely in patients than they did in healthy donors. Significant though moderate, a shortening of TCRB CDR3s appeared in all four CD4+ subsets of Type 1 diabetes patients.

V lost 6 bases to trimming and J lost 7 bases, with 22 bases between them. The CDR3 runs to 15 residues. Germline V CDR1 and CDR2: MNHEY, SMNVEV (reference sequence). The TCR sequence derives from a man in his thirties or forties with type 1 diabetes. Sequenced material: central memory CD4+ T cells from blood. This chain connects TRBV27 to TRBJ2-7, with D possibly matching TRBD2 (6 bases). The CDR3 sequence is CASSPGGEGHREQYF. The CDR3 DNA follows: TGTGCCAGCAGCCCCGGGGGAGAAGGGCATCGGGAGCAGTACTTC.